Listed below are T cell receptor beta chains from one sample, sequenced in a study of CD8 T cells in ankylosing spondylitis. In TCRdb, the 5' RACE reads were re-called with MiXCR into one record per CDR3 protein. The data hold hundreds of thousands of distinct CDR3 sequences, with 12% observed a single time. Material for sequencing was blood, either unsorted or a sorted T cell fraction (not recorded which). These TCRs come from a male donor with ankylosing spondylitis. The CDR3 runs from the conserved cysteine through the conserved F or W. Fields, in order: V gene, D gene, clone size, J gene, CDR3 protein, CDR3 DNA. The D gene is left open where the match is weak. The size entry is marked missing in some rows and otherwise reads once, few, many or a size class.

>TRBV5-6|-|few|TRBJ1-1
CASSRIQGANGAFF
TGTGCCAGCAGCAGAATACAGGGAGCGAATGGCGCTTTCTTT
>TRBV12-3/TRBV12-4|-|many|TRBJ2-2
CASSSWPNAGELFF
TGTGCCAGCAGTTCCTGGCCGAATGCCGGGGAGCTGTTTTTT
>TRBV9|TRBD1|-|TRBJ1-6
CASSTLQGWNSPLHF
TGTGCCAGCAGCACCTTACAGGGGTGGAATTCACCCCTCCACTTT
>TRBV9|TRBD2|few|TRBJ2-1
CASSVEPGGSSYNEQFF
TGTGCCAGCAGCGTAGAGCCGGGAGGGAGCTCCTACAATGAGCAGTTCTTC
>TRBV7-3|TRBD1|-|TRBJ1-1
CASSSSQGATEAFF
TGTGCCAGCAGCTCCTCGCAGGGGGCCACTGAAGCTTTCTTT
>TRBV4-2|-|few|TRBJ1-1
CASSQVRQSTEAFF
TGTGCCAGCAGCCAAGTCCGTCAGAGCACTGAAGCTTTCTTT
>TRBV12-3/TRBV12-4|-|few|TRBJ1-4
CASSPDFNHEKLFF
TGTGCCAGCAGCCCTGATTTTAACCATGAAAAACTGTTTTTT
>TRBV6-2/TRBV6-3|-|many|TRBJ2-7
CASRPGPNEQYF
TGTGCCAGCAGACCGGGCCCGAACGAGCAGTACTTC
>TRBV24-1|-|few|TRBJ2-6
CATSNSEAGANVLTF
TGTGCCACCAGTAACAGTGAAGCGGGGGCCAACGTCCTGACTTTC
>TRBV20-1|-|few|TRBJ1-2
CSATRDQANYGYTF
TGCAGTGCTACCAGGGATCAAGCTAACTATGGCTACACCTTC
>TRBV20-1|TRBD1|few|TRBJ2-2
CSARAGQGTNTGELFF
TGCAGTGCTAGAGCGGGACAGGGGACAAACACCGGGGAGCTGTTTTTT
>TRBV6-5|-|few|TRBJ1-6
CASSMKNSPLHF
TGTGCCAGCAGCATGAAGAATTCACCCCTCCACTTT
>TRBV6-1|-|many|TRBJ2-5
CASSPGRLQETQYF
TGTGCCAGCAGTCCGGGACGGCTACAAGAGACCCAGTACTTC
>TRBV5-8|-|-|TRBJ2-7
CASSLAGSAISYEQYF
TGTGCCAGCAGCTTGGCCGGCAGTGCCATCTCCTACGAGCAGTACTTC
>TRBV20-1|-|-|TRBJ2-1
CSAPTARAIDEQFF
TGCAGTGCCCCCACTGCTAGGGCCATCGATGAGCAGTTCTTC
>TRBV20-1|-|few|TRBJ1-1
CSARSEQNTEAFF
TGCAGTGCTAGATCGGAACAGAACACTGAAGCTTTCTTT
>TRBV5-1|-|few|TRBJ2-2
CASSPSGTGNTGELFF
TGCGCCAGCAGCCCCAGCGGGACAGGTAACACCGGGGAGCTGTTTTTT
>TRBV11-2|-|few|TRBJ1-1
CASSEGRFGGWNTEAFF
TGTGCCAGCAGCGAAGGCCGGTTCGGGGGGTGGAACACTGAAGCTTTCTTT
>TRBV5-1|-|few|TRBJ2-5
CASSSTWTLGTQYF
TGCGCCAGCAGCTCCACATGGACATTAGGGACCCAGTACTTC
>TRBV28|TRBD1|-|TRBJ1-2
CASSLRGPGSRYGYTF
TGTGCCAGCAGTTTGAGGGGGCCAGGGAGTAGGTATGGCTACACCTTC
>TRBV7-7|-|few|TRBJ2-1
CASSLAHGYNEQFF
TGTGCTAGCAGCTTAGCGCATGGGTACAATGAGCAGTTCTTC
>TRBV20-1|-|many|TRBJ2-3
CSASIPSTDTQYF
TGCAGTGCTAGTATTCCGAGCACAGATACGCAGTATTTT
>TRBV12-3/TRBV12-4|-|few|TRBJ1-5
CASNSGGVQPQHF
TGTGCCAGCAACTCGGGGGGGGTTCAGCCCCAGCATTTT
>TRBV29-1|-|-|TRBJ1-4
CSVRGVGANEKLFF
TGCAGCGTAAGGGGTGTCGGTGCTAATGAAAAACTGTTTTTT
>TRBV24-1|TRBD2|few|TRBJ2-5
CATSDGGGPGETQYF
TGTGCCACCAGTGACGGGGGAGGGCCTGGGGAGACCCAGTACTTC
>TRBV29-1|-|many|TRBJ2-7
CSVGAGYEQYF
TGCAGCGTTGGGGCTGGGTACGAGCAGTACTTC
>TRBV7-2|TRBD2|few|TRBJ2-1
CASSITSGQFF
TGTGCCAGCAGCATTACTAGCGGGCAGTTCTTC
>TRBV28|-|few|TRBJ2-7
CASSLKTAKQYF
TGTGCCAGCAGTTTGAAAACGGCGAAGCAGTACTTC
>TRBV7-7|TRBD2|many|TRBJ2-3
CASSLAGGTQYF
TGTGCTAGCAGCTTAGCGGGGGGTACGCAGTATTTT
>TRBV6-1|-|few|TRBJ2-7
CASSVGGYEQYF
TGTGCCAGCAGTGTGGGGGGCTACGAGCAGTACTTC
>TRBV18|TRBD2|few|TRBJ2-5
CASSPLGLALQETQYF
TGTGCCAGCTCACCTCTCGGACTAGCGCTGCAAGAGACCCAGTACTTC
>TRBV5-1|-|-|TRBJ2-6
CASSLAISGANVLTF
TGCGCCAGCAGCTTAGCGATATCTGGGGCCAACGTCCTGACTTTC
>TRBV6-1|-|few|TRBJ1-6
CASSPTRNSPLHF
TGTGCCAGCAGCCCAACCCGGAATTCACCCCTCCACTTT
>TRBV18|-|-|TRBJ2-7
CASSPRPGVSYEQYF
TGTGCCAGCTCACCCCGACCGGGGGTTTCCTACGAGCAGTACTTC
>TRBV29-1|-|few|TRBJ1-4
CSVEEGREKLFF
TGCAGCGTTGAAGAGGGTCGTGAAAAACTGTTTTTT
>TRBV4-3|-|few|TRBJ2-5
CASSQQALQETQYF
TGCGCCAGCAGCCAGCAGGCTCTGCAAGAGACCCAGTACTTC
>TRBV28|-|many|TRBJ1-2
CASSLRNYGYTF
TGTGCCAGCAGCCTACGGAACTATGGCTACACCTTC
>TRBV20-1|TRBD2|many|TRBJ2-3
CSAIRLAGVPDTQYF
TGCAGTGCTATTAGACTAGCGGGAGTCCCAGATACGCAGTATTTT
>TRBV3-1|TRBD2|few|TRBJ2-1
CASSPGLAGGRYEQFF
TGTGCCAGCAGCCCCGGACTAGCGGGAGGGCGGTATGAGCAGTTCTTC
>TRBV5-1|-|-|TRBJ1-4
CASSFDGSEKLFF
TGCGCCAGCAGCTTCGACGGATCTGAAAAACTGTTTTTT
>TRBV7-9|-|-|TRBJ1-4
CASSLGTSEKLFF
TGTGCCAGCAGCTTAGGGACATCAGAAAAACTGTTTTTT
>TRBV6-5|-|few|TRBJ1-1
CASSYSRASTEAFF
TGTGCCAGCAGTTACTCGAGGGCATCGACTGAAGCTTTCTTT
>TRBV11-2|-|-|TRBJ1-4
CASSLAWDRGPVFF
TGTGCCAGCAGCTTAGCATGGGATCGGGGACCCGTGTTTTTT
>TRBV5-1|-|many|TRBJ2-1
CASSLGLSSYNEQFF
TGTGCCAGCAGCTTAGGGCTAAGCTCCTACAATGAGCAGTTCTTC